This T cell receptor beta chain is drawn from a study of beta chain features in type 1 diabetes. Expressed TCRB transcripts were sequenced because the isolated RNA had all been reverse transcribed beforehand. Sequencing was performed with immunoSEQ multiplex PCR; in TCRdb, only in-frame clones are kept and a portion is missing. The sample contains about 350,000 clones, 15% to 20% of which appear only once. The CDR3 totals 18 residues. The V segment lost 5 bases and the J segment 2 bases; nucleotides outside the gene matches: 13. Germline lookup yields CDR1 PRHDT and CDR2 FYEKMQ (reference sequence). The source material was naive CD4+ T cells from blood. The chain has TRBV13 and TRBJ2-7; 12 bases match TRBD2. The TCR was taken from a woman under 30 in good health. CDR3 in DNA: TGTGCCAGCAGCCGACTGGAGGGGACTAGCGGGTTCGCCTACGAGCAGTACTTC. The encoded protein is CASSRLEGTSGFAYEQYF. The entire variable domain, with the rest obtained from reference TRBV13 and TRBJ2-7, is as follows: AAGVIQSPRHLIKEKRETATLKCYPIPRHDTVYWYQQGPGQDPQFLISFYEKMQSDKGSIPDRFSAQQFSDYHSELNMSSLELGDSALYFCASSRLEGTSGFAYEQYFGPGTRLTVT.